The 21 T cell receptor beta chains given below trace back to one sample, sequenced in a study of blood T cell repertoires in COVID-19. Some clones are missing from TCRdb's copy, which holds only in-frame ones; the method was immunoSEQ multiplex PCR. The sample contains about 98,000 clones, 82% of which appear only once. The sample was peripheral blood. Receptors were obtained from an elderly man with acute or convalescent COVID-19.

This rearrangement joins TRBV19 to TRBJ2-7, with 8 nucleotides matching TRBD2. J lost 3 bases, V lost 6 bases, and 10 bases had no gene match. Germline values: CDR1 LNHDA, CDR2 SQIVND (reference sequence). The CDR3 loop spans 15 amino acids. The CDR3 nucleotides are TGTGCCAGTAGCCAGCTAGGGACTAGTGGCTACGAGCAGTACTTC. This codes for CASSQLGTSGYEQYF.

The table lists this clone with a few counts. The chain employs TRBV19 and TRBJ1-2; possibly TRBD1 for D (5 bases). With 7 bases removed from V and 3 bases from J, the gap between germline ends came to 9 bases. From germline, CDR1 is LNHDA and CDR2 SQIVND (reference sequence). CDR3 length: 12 amino acids. The CDR3, as DNA: TGTGCCAGTATGACAGCCCACTATGGCTACACCTTC. Amino acid sequence: CASMTAHYGYTF.

This clone came up a few times. The same CDR3 is also encoded by other DNA sequences in this sample. The chain links TRBV28 to TRBJ1-2; tentatively, D is TRBD1 (5 bases). Trimming took 3 bases from V and 8 from J, leaving 13 bases between them. The CDR3 totals 13 residues. Germline loops: CDR1 MDHEN, CDR2 SYDVKM. CDR3 loop: CASSLGRGRGYTF. CDR3 DNA sequence: TGTGCCAGCAGTTTGGGTAGGGGTAGAGGCTACACCTTC.

This chain links TRBV28 with TRBJ2-7; 10 nucleotides align to TRBD2. The CDR3 totals 15 residues. From germline, CDR1 is MDHEN and CDR2 SYDVKM. J was trimmed by 5 bases and V by 6 bases; bases with no gene match: 10. The CDR3 bases are TGTGCCAGCAGCGCTCTAGCGGGAGTATCCCACGAGCAGTACTTC. The encoded protein is CASSALAGVSHEQYF. Supplemented by reference TRBV28 and TRBJ2-7, the full variable domain reads DVKVTQSSRYLVKRTGEKVFLECVQDMDHENMFWYRQDPGLGLRLIYFSYDVKMKEKGDIPEGYSVSREKKERFSLILESASTNQTSMYLCASSALAGVSHEQYFGPGTRLTVT.

V usage is TRBV11-2 and J usage is TRBJ2-2; 7 nucleotides line up with TRBD2. The germline V gene encodes CDR1 SGHAT and CDR2 FQNNGV. The CDR3 contains 15 residues. V lost 1 base to trimming and J lost 4 bases; unmatched junction nucleotides: 3. CDR3 amino acids: CASSLGGRGTGELFF. In DNA, the CDR3 is TGTGCCAGCAGCTTAGGCGGGAGAGGCACCGGGGAGCTGTTTTTT.

CDR3 coding DNA: TGTGCCAGCAGTTACTTGGACAGGGTCTATGGCTACACCTTC. This sequence encodes CASSYLDRVYGYTF. The gene calls are TRBV6-2 or TRBV6-3 and TRBJ1-2, with 8 bases lining up with TRBD1. Germline trimming cut 1 base from V and 4 bases from J; bases unmatched to any gene: 2. Germline V gene sequence: CDR1 MNHEY, CDR2 SVGEGT. The CDR3 consists of 14 residues.

The chain links TRBV5-6 to TRBJ1-2, with unresolved D. V lost 0 bases to trimming and J lost 5 bases, with 11 bases between them. Germline-derived CDR1 and CDR2 are SGHDT and YYEEEE. CDR3 size: 14 residues. Here the CDR3 reads CASSLGGTRYGYTF. CDR3 nucleotides: TGTGCCAGCAGCTTGGGCGGCACCAGATATGGCTACACCTTC.

V and J are TRBV27 and TRBJ1-1, with D tentatively TRBD1 (5 bases). Trimming stripped 6 bases from V and 0 bases from J, with 11 bases between. This CDR3 is built from 14 residues. Per germline, CDR1 MNHEY and CDR2 SMNVEV (reference sequence). DNA of the CDR3: TGTGCCAGCAGACTGGGGCCGCTGAACACTGAAGCTTTCTTT. It yields the protein CASRLGPLNTEAFF.

This chain links TRBV24-1 with TRBJ1-5; D uncertain. The CDR3 has 14 amino acids. The V end was cut by 2 bases, the J end by 3 bases, with 7 bases between. The germline V gene has CDR1 KGHDR and CDR2 SFDVKD. CDR3 coding DNA: TGTGCCACCAGTGATTCGCGGTCCAATCAGCCCCAGCATTTT. Translation: CATSDSRSNQPQHF.

The chain is built from TRBV18 and TRBJ1-5; TRBD1 matches at 8 bases. Germline lookup yields CDR1 KGHSH and CDR2 LQKENI. V lost 5 bases to trimming and J lost 2 bases; unmatched junction nucleotides: 5. The CDR3 length is 15 residues. The CDR3 reads CASSSLQGGNQPQHF. In DNA, the CDR3 is TGTGCCAGCTCATCCTTACAGGGGGGCAATCAGCCCCAGCATTTT.

J is TRBJ2-7 and V is TRBV28, with 7 bases lining up with TRBD2. Germline CDR1 reads MDHEN; CDR2 reads SYDVKM. The CDR3 has 15 amino acids. V lost 3 bases and J lost 4; bases outside the gene matches: 9. The CDR3 DNA is TGTGCCAGCAGTTTCCCCCGAAAAGCGGGATACGAGCAGTACTTC. Translation gives CASSFPRKAGYEQYF.

This chain connects TRBV5-6 to TRBJ2-1, with D possibly being TRBD1 (6 bases). The CDR3 has 13 amino acids. Trimming removed 6 bases at V and 2 bases at J, with 9 bases between. The germline V gene encodes CDR1 SGHDT and CDR2 YYEEEE. CDR3 amino acids: CASMRGTYNEQFF. In DNA, the CDR3 is TGTGCCAGCATGAGGGGGACCTACAATGAGCAGTTCTTC. Variable domain in full (rest from reference TRBV5-6 and TRBJ2-1): DAGVTQSPTHLIKTRGQQVTLRCSPKSGHDTVSWYQQALGQGPQFIFQYYEEEERQRGNFPDRFSGHQFPNYSSELNVNALLLGDSALYLCASMRGTYNEQFFGPGTRLTVL.

V and J are TRBV6-2 or TRBV6-3 and TRBJ2-1, with TRBD2 matching 13 bases. V lost 0 bases and J lost 5; bases outside the gene matches: 7. The CDR3 is made up of 18 amino acids. The germline V gene has CDR1 MNHEY and CDR2 SVGEGT. The DNA for the CDR3 is TGTGCCAGCAGTTACTCGACTAGCGGGGGGTCAAGGAACAATGAGCAGTTCTTC. Its translation is CASSYSTSGGSRNNEQFF.

J is TRBJ1-5 and V is TRBV18; weak D call: TRBD1 (5 bases). Germline CDR1 KGHSH, CDR2 LQKENI. V was clipped by 3 bases and J by 5 bases, with 17 bases between them. The CDR3 covers 16 residues. The CDR3 spells CASSPTGGRRDQPQHF. CDR3 nucleotides: TGTGCCAGCTCACCTACCGGGGGTAGGAGGGATCAGCCCCAGCATTTT. Drawing the rest from reference TRBV18 and TRBJ1-5, the complete variable domain is NAGVMQNPRHLVRRRGQEARLRCSPMKGHSHVYWYRQLPEEGLKFMVYLQKENIIDESGMPKERFSAEFPKEGPSILRIQQVVRGDSAAYFCASSPTGGRRDQPQHFGDGTRLSIL.

The chain carries TRBV28 and TRBJ2-2, with 7 positions matching TRBD1. Germline V CDR1 and CDR2: MDHEN, SYDVKM. Germline trimming cut 5 bases from V and 0 bases from J; bases unmatched to any gene: 6. The CDR3 sequence is 16 residues long. The CDR3 spells CASSVMGQPNTGELFF. The CDR3 nucleotides read TGTGCCAGCAGTGTAATGGGACAGCCGAACACCGGGGAGCTGTTTTTT.

The rearrangement links TRBV12-3 or TRBV12-4 to TRBJ2-7; TRBD1 might be the D (5 bases). The CDR3 length is 13 residues. With 6 bases removed from V and 2 bases from J, the gap between germline ends came to 11 bases. The CDR3 loop is CASRPTGTYEQYF. In DNA form, the CDR3 reads TGTGCCAGCAGACCAACAGGCACCTACGAGCAGTACTTC.

The chain couples TRBV19 to TRBJ2-1; 11 bases match TRBD2. CDR3 length equals 15 residues. Germline V gives CDR1 LNHDA, CDR2 SQIVND (reference sequence). V shed 6 bases and J 8 bases; nucleotides not matched to a gene: 9. DNA for the CDR3: TGTGCCAGTAGGACAAGACTAGCGGGATCGCATGAGCAGTTCTTC. Its protein is CASRTRLAGSHEQFF.

This chain links TRBV28 with TRBJ1-6; TRBD1 matches at 7 bases. This CDR3 spans 16 amino acids. Germline CDR1 is MDHEN and CDR2 is SYDVKM. Trimming cost V 2 bases and J 6 bases; bases outside gene matches: 7. The CDR3 spells CASSLRGGDPNSPLHF. CDR3 nucleotide sequence: TGTGCCAGCAGTTTAAGAGGGGGCGACCCTAATTCACCCCTCCACTTT.

This chain connects TRBV21-1 to TRBJ2-7; TRBD1 was called by the table and not checked on the DNA. TRBV21-1 is designated a pseudogene. The CDR3 runs 14 residues. The DNA of the CDR3 is TGTGCCAGCAGCAAGGAAGGGGGTATGCGCGAGCAGTACTTC. Its protein product is CASSKEGGMREQYF.

The rearrangement links TRBV28 to TRBJ1-4; tentatively, D is TRBD1 (5 bases). CDR1 and CDR2 (germline): MDHEN, SYDVKM. CDR3 length: 11 amino acids. V was trimmed by 10 bases and J by 8 bases, leaving 11 bases between them. CDR3 in DNA: TGTGCCATCAGGGAGGGCGAAAAACTGTTTTTT. Protein sequence: CAIREGEKLFF.

The genes are TRBV6-6 and TRBJ1-6; 9 nucleotides line up with TRBD1. Losses at the gene ends were 6 bases for V and 5 bases for J; bases not matched to a gene: 5. The length of the CDR3 is 15 residues. Germline CDR1 MNHNY, CDR2 SVGAGI (reference sequence). The DNA for the CDR3 is TGTGCCAGCAGCATACAGGGGGCGGATAATTCACCCCTCCACTTT. Protein sequence: CASSIQGADNSPLHF.